The 18 T cell receptor beta chains reported below all come from one sample, sequenced in a study of beta chain features in type 1 diabetes. Expressed TCRB transcripts were sequenced because the isolated RNA had all been reverse transcribed beforehand. TCRdb's table, derived via immunoSEQ multiplex PCR, lists solely in-frame clones and lacks some. The data contain about 140,000 clones, roughly an eighth of them singletons. No antigen is known for these receptors. The study's findings and limits: A moderate, significant TCRB CDR3 shortening appeared in type 1 diabetes across four CD4+ subsets.

The sample was central memory CD4+ T cells from blood. The receptors come from a man aged 18 to 30 with type 1 diabetes.

This clone was counted between two and nine times. The rearrangement joins TRBV7-6 to TRBJ2-5; either TRBD1 or TRBD2 may fit D (5 bases each). The CDR3 is 15 amino acids. V was cut by 1 base and J by 5 bases, with 14 bases left in between. Germline CDR1 SGHVS, CDR2 FNYEAQ. For the CDR3, the DNA is TGTGCCAGCAGCTTAGGGACGGCTGAGGGGGAGACCCAGTACTTC. This encodes CASSLGTAEGETQYF.

This clone was observed a handful of times. The chain couples TRBV14 to TRBJ2-5; no definite D call. V shed 8 bases and J shed 1 base, with 11 bases lying between them. This CDR3 is 13 amino acids long. Germline-derived CDR1 and CDR2 are SGHDN and FVKESK. CDR3: CASAALPQETQYF. The DNA for the CDR3 is TGTGCCAGCGCGGCCCTCCCCCAAGAGACCCAGTACTTC.

The J gene is TRBJ2-7, the V gene TRBV7-9; D possibly corresponds to TRBD1 (6 bases). V lost 1 base to trimming and J lost 2 bases, with 15 bases between them. Germline CDR1 is SEHNR and CDR2 is FQNEAQ (reference sequence). The length of the CDR3 is 16 residues. The DNA of the CDR3 is TGTGCCAGCAGCTTAGGGGGGAAACAGGGAGCCTACGAGCAGTACTTC. The encoded protein is CASSLGGKQGAYEQYF.

This chain joins TRBV2 and TRBJ2-1; unclear D gene. Germline CDR1 is SNHLY and CDR2 is FYNNEI. V was shortened by 8 bases and J by 5 bases, with 13 bases between the two germline ends. The CDR3 sequence is 13 residues long. The CDR3 here is CASLTSGNNEQFF. CDR3 nucleotides: TGTGCCAGCCTCACCTCGGGCAACAATGAGCAGTTCTTC. Drawing the rest from reference TRBV2 and TRBJ2-1, the complete variable domain is EPEVTQTPSHQVTQMGQEVILRCVPISNHLYFYWYRQILGQKVEFLVSFYNNEISEKSEIFDDQFSVERPDGSNFTLKIRSTKLEDSAMYFCASLTSGNNEQFFGPGTRLTVL.

This sequence joins TRBV18 and TRBJ2-3, with 7 bases matching TRBD2. From germline, CDR1 is KGHSH and CDR2 LQKENI. V shed 1 base and J 0 bases; nucleotides not matched to a gene: 1. The CDR3 consists of 15 residues. The CDR3 bases are TGTGCCAGCTCACCACAGCGGGGTAGCACAGATACGCAGTATTTT. Its translation is CASSPQRGSTDTQYF.

The chain links TRBV7-6 to TRBJ1-3; D unclear. The germline CDR1 and CDR2 sequences are SGHVS and FNYEAQ. Trimming removed 3 bases at V and 4 bases at J, with 10 bases between. The CDR3 loop spans 14 amino acids. In DNA, the CDR3 is TGTGCCAGCAGCTTGCTGTATGAGGGAAACACCATATATTTT. It is translated as CASSLLYEGNTIYF.

This clone was observed a handful of times. V usage is TRBV19 and J usage is TRBJ2-5; TRBD1 aligns across 7 bases. Trimming removed 4 bases from V and 3 bases from J; junction bases left unmatched: 8. Germline assignment: CDR1 LNHDA and CDR2 SQIVND (reference sequence). The CDR3 runs to 15 residues. The CDR3 sequence is CASSTGQAREETQYF. The CDR3 region has the DNA TGTGCCAGTAGTACAGGACAGGCCCGTGAAGAGACCCAGTACTTC.

The chain carries TRBV28 and TRBJ1-2, with D tentatively TRBD1 (6 bases). CDR1 and CDR2 from the germline V gene are MDHEN and SYDVKM. V lost 5 bases to trimming and J lost 4 bases, with 8 bases between them. The CDR3 length is 12 residues. Written as DNA, the CDR3 is TGTGCCAGCAGTGCAGGGGTCTATGGCTACACCTTC. Its protein is CASSAGVYGYTF.

This clone was counted between two and nine times. This CDR3 is also generated by other DNA sequences in the sample. The V gene is TRBV11-2, the J gene TRBJ2-1; 12 positions match TRBD2. CDR3 size: 16 residues. Germline CDR1 reads SGHAT; CDR2 reads FQNNGV. Losses at the gene ends were 5 bases for V and 10 bases for J; bases not matched to a gene: 12. The DNA of the CDR3 is TGTGCCAGCAGCCTACCGGGACTAGCGGGTCGCGGGGAGCAGTTCTTC. Its translation is CASSLPGLAGRGEQFF. Full variable domain (outside the CDR3, taken from reference TRBV11-2 and TRBJ2-1): EAGVAQSPRYKIIEKRQSVAFWCNPISGHATLYWYQQILGQGPKLLIQFQNNGVVDDSQLPKDRFSAERLKGVDSTLKIQPAKLEDSAVYLCASSLPGLAGRGEQFFGPGTRLTVL.

The V gene is TRBV6-1, the J gene TRBJ1-2; D gene ambiguous. There are 14 residues in the CDR3. Germline assignment: CDR1 MNHNS and CDR2 SASEGT. With 3 bases removed from V and 3 bases from J, the gap between germline ends came to 11 bases. This CDR3 is CASSEKGTDYGYTF. The CDR3 bases are TGTGCCAGCAGTGAGAAGGGTACGGACTATGGCTACACCTTC.

This clone has a count of ten or more. This chain links TRBV28 with TRBJ2-7; D not certain. Trimming removed 6 bases from V and 4 bases from J, with 10 bases in between. This CDR3 comprises 12 residues. Per the germline V gene, CDR1 is MDHEN and CDR2 is SYDVKM. CDR3 amino acids: CASSQVTYEQYF. The CDR3 nucleotides are TGTGCCAGCAGCCAGGTTACGTACGAGCAGTACTTC.

This clone was picked up a small number of times. The V and J genes are TRBV19 and TRBJ2-5; D remains ambiguous. CDR3 length equals 13 residues. CDR1 and CDR2 (germline): LNHDA, SQIVND (reference sequence). Between the trimmed V and J ends, which lost 2 bases and 2 bases, there was a span of 6 bases. In DNA form, the CDR3 reads TGTGCCAGTAGTATAATCGCACAAGAGACCCAGTACTTC. It codes for CASSIIAQETQYF.

The rearrangement links TRBV5-1 to TRBJ1-5; 9 bases match TRBD1. The CDR3 covers 17 residues. Germline V lookup: CDR1 SGHRS, CDR2 YFSETQ. V lost 0 bases, J lost 4 bases, and 8 bases stayed unmatched. The CDR3 DNA follows: TGCGCCAGCAGCTTGGAAGGTATGGGACAGGGTAATCAGCCCCAGCATTTT. It translates to CASSLEGMGQGNQPQHF.

The gene calls are TRBV6-6 and TRBJ2-7, with TRBD1 matching over 7 bases. The J segment lost 3 bases and the V segment lost 7 bases, leaving 3 bases of the junction unmatched. The CDR3 spans 12 residues. Germline assignment: CDR1 MNHNY and CDR2 SVGAGI (reference sequence). This chain's CDR3 is CASKDRNYEQYF. The CDR3 DNA sequence: TGTGCCAGCAAGGACAGGAACTACGAGCAGTACTTC.

The CDR3 loop is CASSPLWNRPDTQYF. The CDR3 region has the DNA TGTGCCAGCAGTCCGCTTTGGAACCGGCCAGATACGCAGTATTTT. The chain carries TRBV7-9 and TRBJ2-3; unclear D gene. Trimming shortened V by 6 bases and J by 4 bases, and 17 bases separated the two germline ends. The CDR3 covers 15 residues. CDR1 is SEHNR and CDR2 is FQNEAQ in the germline V gene (reference sequence).

This clone was counted a few times. V and J are TRBV25-1 and TRBJ2-7, with a tentative D call TRBD2 (5 bases). Germline CDR1 reads MGHDK; CDR2 reads SYGVNS. The length of the CDR3 is 12 residues. Trimming removed 4 bases at V and 3 bases at J, with 7 bases between. CDR3 nucleotide sequence: TGTGCCAGCAGTGGTGACTACTACGAGCAGTACTTC. Amino acids: CASSGDYYEQYF.

The chain combines TRBV28 with TRBJ1-2; D is unresolved. The germline CDR1 and CDR2 sequences are MDHEN and SYDVKM. The CDR3 spans 13 residues. The V gene lost 2 bases and the J gene lost 2 bases, with 6 bases spanning the gap. The CDR3 DNA is TGTGCCAGCAGTTTACTGGTCAACTATGGCTACACCTTC. It specifies CASSLLVNYGYTF.

Remarks on this clone: In the same sample, other DNA sequences code for this CDR3. The chain employs TRBV5-1 and TRBJ2-2; 7 bases are a match to TRBD1. V lost 0 bases, J lost 3 bases, and 5 bases stayed unmatched. The CDR3 length is 16 residues. Germline loops: CDR1 SGHRS, CDR2 YFSETQ. CDR3 nucleotides: TGCGCCAGCAGCTTGGTTAACAGGGGTGACACCGGGGAGCTGTTTTTT. It is translated as CASSLVNRGDTGELFF.